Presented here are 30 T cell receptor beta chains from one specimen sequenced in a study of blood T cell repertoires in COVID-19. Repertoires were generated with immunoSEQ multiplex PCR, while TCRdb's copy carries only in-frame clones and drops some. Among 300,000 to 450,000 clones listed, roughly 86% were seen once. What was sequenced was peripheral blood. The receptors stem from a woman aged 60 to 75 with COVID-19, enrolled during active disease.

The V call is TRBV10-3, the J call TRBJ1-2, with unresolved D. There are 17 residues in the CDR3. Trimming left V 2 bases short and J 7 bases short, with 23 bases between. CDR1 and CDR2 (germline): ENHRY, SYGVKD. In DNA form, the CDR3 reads TGTGCCATCAGTGAGAGCGACGTTCCGGGGAGAGGGTCTGGCTACACCTTC. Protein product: CAISESDVPGRGSGYTF.

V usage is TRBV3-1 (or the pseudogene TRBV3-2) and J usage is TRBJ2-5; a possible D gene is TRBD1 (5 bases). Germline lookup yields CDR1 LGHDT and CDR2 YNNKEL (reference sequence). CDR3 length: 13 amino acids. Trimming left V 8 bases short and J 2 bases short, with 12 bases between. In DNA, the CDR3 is TGTGCCAGCCAGGGTTGGGATCAAGAGACCCAGTACTTC. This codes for CASQGWDQETQYF.

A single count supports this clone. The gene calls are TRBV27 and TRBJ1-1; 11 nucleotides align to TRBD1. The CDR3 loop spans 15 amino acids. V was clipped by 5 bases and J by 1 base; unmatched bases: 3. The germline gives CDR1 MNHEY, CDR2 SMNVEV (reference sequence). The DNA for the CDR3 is TGTGCCAGCAGTAAGGGACAGGGGGGGAACACTGAAGCTTTCTTT. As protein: CASSKGQGGNTEAFF.

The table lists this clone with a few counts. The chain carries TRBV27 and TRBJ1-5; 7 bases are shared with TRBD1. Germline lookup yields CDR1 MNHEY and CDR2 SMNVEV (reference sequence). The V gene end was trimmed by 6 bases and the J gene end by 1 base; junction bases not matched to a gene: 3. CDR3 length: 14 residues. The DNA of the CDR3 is TGTGCCAGCAGAACAGGGGTCAGCAATCAGCCCCAGCATTTT. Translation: CASRTGVSNQPQHF.

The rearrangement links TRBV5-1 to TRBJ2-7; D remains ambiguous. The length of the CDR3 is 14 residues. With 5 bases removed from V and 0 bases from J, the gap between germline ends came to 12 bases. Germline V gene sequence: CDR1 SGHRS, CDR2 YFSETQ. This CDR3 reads CASSWALNSYEQYF. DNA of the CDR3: TGCGCCAGCAGTTGGGCCCTCAACTCCTACGAGCAGTACTTC.

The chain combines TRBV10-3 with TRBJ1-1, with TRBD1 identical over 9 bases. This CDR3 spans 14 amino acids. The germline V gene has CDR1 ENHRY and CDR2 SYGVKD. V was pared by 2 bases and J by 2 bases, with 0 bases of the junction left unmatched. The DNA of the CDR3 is TGTGCCATCAGTGAGACAGGGGGCAACACTGAAGCTTTCTTT. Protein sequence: CAISETGGNTEAFF.

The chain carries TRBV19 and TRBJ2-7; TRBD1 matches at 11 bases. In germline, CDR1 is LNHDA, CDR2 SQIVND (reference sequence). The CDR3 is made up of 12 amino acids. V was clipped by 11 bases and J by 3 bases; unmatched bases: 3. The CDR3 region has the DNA TGTGCCGGGGGGACAGGGGGCTACGAGCAGTACTTC. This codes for CAGGTGGYEQYF.

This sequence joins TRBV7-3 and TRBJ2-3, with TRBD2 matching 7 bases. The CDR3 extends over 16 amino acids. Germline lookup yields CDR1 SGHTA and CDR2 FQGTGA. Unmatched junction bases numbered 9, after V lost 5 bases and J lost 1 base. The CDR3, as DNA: TGTGCCAGCAGCCGGGGTTCGGCGGGGGGCACAGATACGCAGTATTTT. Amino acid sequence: CASSRGSAGGTDTQYF.

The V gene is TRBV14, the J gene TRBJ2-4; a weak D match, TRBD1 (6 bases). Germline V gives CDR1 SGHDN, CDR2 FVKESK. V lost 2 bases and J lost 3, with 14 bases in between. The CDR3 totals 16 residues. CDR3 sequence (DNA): TGTGCCAGCAGCCAACCATCGGACAGCCTCAAAAACATTCAGTACTTC. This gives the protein CASSQPSDSLKNIQYF.

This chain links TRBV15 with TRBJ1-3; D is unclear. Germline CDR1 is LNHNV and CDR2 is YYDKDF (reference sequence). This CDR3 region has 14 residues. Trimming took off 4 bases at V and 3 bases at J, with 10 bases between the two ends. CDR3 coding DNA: TGTGCCACCAGCATAGAGATGAGTGGAAACACCATATATTTT. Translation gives CATSIEMSGNTIYF.

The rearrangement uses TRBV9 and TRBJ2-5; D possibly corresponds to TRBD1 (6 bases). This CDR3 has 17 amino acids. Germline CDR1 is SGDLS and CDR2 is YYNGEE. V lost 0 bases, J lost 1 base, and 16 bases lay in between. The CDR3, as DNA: TGTGCCAGCAGCGTAGCCGTGGCAGGGGCAGGCCAAGAGACCCAGTACTTC. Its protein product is CASSVAVAGAGQETQYF.

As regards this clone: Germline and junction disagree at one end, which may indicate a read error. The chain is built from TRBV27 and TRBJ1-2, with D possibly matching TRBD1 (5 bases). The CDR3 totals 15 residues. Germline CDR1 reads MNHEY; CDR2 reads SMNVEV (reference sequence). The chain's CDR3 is CASSLSPGGVDGYTF. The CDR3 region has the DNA TGTGCCAGCAGTCTATCCCCGGGGGGAGTAGATGGCTACACCTTC.

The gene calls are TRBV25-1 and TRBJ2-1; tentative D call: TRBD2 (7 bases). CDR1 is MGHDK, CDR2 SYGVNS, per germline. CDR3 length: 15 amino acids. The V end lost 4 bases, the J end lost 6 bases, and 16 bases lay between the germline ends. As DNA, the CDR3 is TGTGCCAGCAGTGTAGGGGGGGTCCCCCTCAATGAGCAGTTCTTC. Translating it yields CASSVGGVPLNEQFF.

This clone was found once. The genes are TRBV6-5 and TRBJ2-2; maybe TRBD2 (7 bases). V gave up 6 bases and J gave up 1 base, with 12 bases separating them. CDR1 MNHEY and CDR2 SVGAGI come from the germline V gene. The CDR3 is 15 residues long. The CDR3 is CASSWGGMNTGELFF. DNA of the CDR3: TGTGCCAGCAGCTGGGGGGGCATGAACACCGGGGAGCTGTTTTTT.

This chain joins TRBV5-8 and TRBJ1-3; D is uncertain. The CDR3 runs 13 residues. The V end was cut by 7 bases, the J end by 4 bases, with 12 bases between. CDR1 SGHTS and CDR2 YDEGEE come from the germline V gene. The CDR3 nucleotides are TGTGCCAGCGGCATCGGGGAAGGAAACACCATATATTTT. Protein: CASGIGEGNTIYF.

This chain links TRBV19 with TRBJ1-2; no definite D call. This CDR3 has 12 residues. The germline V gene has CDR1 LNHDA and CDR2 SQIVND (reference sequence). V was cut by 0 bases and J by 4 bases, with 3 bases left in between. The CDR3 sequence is CASSIDIYGYTF. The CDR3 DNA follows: TGTGCCAGTAGTATAGACATCTATGGCTACACCTTC.

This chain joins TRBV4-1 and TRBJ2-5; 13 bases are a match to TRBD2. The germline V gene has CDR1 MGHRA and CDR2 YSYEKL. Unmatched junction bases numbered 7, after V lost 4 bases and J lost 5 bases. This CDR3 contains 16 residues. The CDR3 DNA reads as TGCGCCAGCAGCCCTACTAGCGGGGGGGCCCGTGAGACCCAGTACTTC. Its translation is CASSPTSGGARETQYF.

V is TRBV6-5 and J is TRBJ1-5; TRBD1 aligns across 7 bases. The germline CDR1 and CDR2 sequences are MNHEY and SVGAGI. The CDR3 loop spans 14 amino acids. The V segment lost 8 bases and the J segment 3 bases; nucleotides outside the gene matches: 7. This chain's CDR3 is CASVFDRVNQPQHF. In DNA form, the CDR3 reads TGTGCCAGCGTCTTTGACAGGGTCAATCAGCCCCAGCATTTT.

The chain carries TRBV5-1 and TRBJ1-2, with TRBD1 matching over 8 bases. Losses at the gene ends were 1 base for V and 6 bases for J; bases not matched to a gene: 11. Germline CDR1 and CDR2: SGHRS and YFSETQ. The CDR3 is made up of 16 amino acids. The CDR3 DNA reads TGCGCCAGCAGCTTGTTTCCCTCAGGGGGCGCGGATGGCTACACCTTC. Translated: CASSLFPSGGADGYTF. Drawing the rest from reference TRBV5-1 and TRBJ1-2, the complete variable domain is KAGVTQTPRYLIKTRGQQVTLSCSPISGHRSVSWYQQTPGQGLQFLFEYFSETQRNKGNFPGRFSGRQFSNSRSEMNVSTLELGDSALYLCASSLFPSGGADGYTFGSGTRLTVV.

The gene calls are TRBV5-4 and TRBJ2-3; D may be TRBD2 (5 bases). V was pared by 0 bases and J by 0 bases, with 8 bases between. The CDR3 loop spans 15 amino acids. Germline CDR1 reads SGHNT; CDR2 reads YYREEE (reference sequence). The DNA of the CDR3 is TGTGCCAGCAGCTTGGTAGGGAGCAGCACAGATACGCAGTATTTT. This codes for CASSLVGSSTDTQYF.

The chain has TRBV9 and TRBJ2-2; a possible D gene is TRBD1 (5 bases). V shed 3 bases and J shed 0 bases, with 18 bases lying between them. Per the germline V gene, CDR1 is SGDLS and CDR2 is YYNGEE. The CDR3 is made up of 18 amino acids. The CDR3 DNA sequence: TGTGCCAGCAGCGGGGGCACAGGCTACGTACCGAACACCGGGGAGCTGTTTTTT. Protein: CASSGGTGYVPNTGELFF.

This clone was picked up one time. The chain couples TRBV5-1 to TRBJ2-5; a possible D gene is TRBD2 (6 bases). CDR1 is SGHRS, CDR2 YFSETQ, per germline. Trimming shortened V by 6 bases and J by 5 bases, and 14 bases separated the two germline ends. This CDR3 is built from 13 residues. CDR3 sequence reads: CASKDSGAETQYF. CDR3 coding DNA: TGCGCCAGCAAGGATAGCGGTGCGGAGACCCAGTACTTC.

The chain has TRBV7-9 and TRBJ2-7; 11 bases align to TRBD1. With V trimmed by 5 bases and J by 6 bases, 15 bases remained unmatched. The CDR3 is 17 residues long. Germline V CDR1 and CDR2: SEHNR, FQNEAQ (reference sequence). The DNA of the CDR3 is TGTGCCAGCAGCCAGAGGGAGCCGCGGACAGGGGGCCTCGAGCAGTACTTC. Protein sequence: CASSQREPRTGGLEQYF. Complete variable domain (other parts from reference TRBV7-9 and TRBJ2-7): DTGVSQNPRHKITKRGQNVTFRCDPISEHNRLYWYRQTLGQGPEFLTYFQNEAQLEKSRLLSDRFSAERPKGSFSTLEIQRTEQGDSAMYLCASSQREPRTGGLEQYFGPGTRLTVT.

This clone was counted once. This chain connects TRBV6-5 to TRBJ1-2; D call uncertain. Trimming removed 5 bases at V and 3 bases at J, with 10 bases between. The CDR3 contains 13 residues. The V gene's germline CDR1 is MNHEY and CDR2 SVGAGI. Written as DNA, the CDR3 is TGTGCCAGCAGTAGAGCTGTCGACTATGGCTACACCTTC. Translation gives CASSRAVDYGYTF.

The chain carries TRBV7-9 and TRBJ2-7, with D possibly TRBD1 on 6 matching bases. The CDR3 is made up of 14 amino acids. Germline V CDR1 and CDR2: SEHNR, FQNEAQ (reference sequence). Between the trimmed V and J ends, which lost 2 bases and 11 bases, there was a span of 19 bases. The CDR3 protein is CASSLSTSGTKKYF. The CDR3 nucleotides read TGTGCCAGCAGCTTATCTACGTCCGGGACAAAAAAGTACTTC.

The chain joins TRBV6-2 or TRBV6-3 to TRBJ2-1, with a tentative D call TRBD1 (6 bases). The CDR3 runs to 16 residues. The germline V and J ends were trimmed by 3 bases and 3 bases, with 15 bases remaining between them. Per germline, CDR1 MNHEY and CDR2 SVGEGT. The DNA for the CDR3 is TGTGCCAGCAGTTATCCGGGACACTACTTCTACAATGAGCAGTTCTTC. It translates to CASSYPGHYFYNEQFF.

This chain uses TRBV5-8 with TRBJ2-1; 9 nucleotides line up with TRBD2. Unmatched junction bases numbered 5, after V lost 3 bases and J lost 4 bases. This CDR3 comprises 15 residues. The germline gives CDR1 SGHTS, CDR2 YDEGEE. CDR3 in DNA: TGTGCCAGCAGCTGGGGACTAGCCGAATACAATGAGCAGTTCTTC. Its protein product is CASSWGLAEYNEQFF.

This CDR3 reads CASSLTFHRSVLTF. CDR3 DNA: TGTGCCAGCAGCTTAACGTTCCATCGGAGCGTCCTGACTTTC. This rearrangement joins TRBV7-3 to TRBJ2-6; D remains unclear. Trimming took 0 bases from V and 12 from J, leaving 12 bases between them. Per the germline V gene, CDR1 is SGHTA and CDR2 is FQGTGA. This CDR3 contains 14 residues.

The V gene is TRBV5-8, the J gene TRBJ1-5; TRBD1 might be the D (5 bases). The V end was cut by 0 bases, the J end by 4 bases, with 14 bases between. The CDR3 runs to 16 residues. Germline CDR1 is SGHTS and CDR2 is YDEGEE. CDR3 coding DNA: TGTGCCAGCAGCTTGGATATAGGGGTGGGGAATCAGCCCCAGCATTTT. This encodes CASSLDIGVGNQPQHF. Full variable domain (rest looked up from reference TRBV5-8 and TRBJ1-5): EAGVTQSPTHLIKTRGQQATLRCSPISGHTSVYWYQQALGLGLQFLLWYDEGEERNRGNFPPRFSGRQFPNYSSELNVNALELEDSALYLCASSLDIGVGNQPQHFGDGTRLSIL.

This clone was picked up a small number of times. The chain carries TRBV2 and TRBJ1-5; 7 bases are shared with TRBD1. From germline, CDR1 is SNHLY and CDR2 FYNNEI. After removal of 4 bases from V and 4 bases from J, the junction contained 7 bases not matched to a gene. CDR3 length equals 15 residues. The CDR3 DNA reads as TGTGCCAGCAGTGGCGACAGGGCTTGGAATCAGCCCCAGCATTTT. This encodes CASSGDRAWNQPQHF.